This T cell receptor (beta chain) was documented in a study of response to subunit inactivated influenza vaccine. The CDR3 has 14 amino acids. The V end lost 4 bases, the J end lost 7 bases, and 17 bases lay between the germline ends. From germline, CDR1 is MGHRA and CDR2 YSYEKL. In the case of this clonotype: The target antigen is unknown.

Findings and caveats of the study: Every seasonal influenza vaccination brings in few new T cells, the authors suggested.

TCRdb itself ran the RT-PCR reads through MiXCR, one entry per CDR3 protein. The sample has 650,000 to 700,000 distinct CDR3 sequences; around 16% are singletons. The sample in question was PBMCs from blood, obtained less than 13 days after vaccination. The sequence derives from a man between 50 and 59 years old who received an inactivated influenza vaccine. The genes are TRBV4-1 and TRBJ2-7, with D tentatively TRBD2 (5 bases). The CDR3 region is CASSPIGRGREQYF. DNA for the CDR3: TGCGCCAGCAGCCCCATTGGACGGGGAAGGGAGCAGTACTTC.